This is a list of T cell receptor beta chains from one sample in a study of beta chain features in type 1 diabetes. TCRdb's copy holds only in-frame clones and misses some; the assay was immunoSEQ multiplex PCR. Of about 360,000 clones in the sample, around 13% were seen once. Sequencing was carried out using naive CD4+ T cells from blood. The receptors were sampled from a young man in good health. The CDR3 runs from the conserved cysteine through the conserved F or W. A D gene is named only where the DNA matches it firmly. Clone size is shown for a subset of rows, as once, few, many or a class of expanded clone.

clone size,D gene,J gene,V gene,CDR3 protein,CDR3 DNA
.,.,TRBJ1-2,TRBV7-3,CASSPSTGLNYGYTF,TGTGCCAGCAGCCCCTCGACAGGACTTAACTATGGCTACACCTTC
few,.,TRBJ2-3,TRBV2,CASIVGADTQYF,TGTGCCAGCATAGTTGGAGCAGATACGCAGTATTTT
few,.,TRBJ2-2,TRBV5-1,CASSLAIGVGPRDTGELFF,TGCGCCAGCAGCTTGGCAATCGGGGTCGGGCCGCGGGACACCGGGGAGCTGTTTTTT
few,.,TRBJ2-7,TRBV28,CASSLQGHEQYF,TGTGCCAGCAGTTTACAGGGCCACGAGCAGTACTTC
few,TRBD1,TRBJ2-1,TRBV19,CASRRDRETGEQFF,TGTGCCAGTAGACGGGACAGGGAAACAGGAGAGCAGTTCTTC
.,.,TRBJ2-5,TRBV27,CASSSHGQQETQYF,TGTGCCAGCAGTTCCCACGGACAGCAAGAGACCCAGTACTTC
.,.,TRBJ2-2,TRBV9,CASSVSNGREELFF,TGTGCCAGCAGCGTAAGTAACGGGAGAGAGGAGCTGTTTTTT
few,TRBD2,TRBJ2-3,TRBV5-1,CASSLAVGLAGDTQYF,TGCGCCAGCAGCTTGGCCGTAGGACTAGCTGGGGATACGCAGTATTTT
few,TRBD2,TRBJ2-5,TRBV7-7,CASSPRLAGGSMETQYF,TGTGCCAGCAGCCCCCGACTAGCGGGGGGTTCAATGGAGACCCAGTACTTC
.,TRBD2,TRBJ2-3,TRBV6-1,CASSPLTSTADTQYF,TGTGCCAGCAGTCCCCTGACTAGCACGGCAGATACGCAGTATTTT
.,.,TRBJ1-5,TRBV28,CASRGGGGQPQHF,TGTGCCAGCAGGGGAGGGGGGGGACAGCCCCAGCATTTT
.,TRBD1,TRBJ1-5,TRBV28,CASQGEGNQPQHF,TGTGCCAGCCAGGGGGAGGGCAATCAGCCCCAGCATTTT
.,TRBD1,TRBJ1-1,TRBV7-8,CASGRQGRMNTEAFF,TGTGCCAGCGGTCGACAGGGGAGAATGAACACTGAAGCTTTCTTT
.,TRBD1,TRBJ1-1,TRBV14,CASSQSDRVAFF,TGTGCCAGCAGCCAGTCGGACAGGGTGGCTTTCTTT
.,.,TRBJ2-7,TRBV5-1,CASSFLPDITYEQYF,TGCGCCAGCAGCTTCCTCCCAGATATTACCTACGAGCAGTACTTC
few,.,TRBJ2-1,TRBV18,CASSPGENRDEQFF,TGTGCCAGCTCACCAGGAGAGAACAGGGATGAGCAGTTCTTC
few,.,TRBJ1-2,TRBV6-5,CASSEGVVDGYTF,TGTGCCAGCAGTGAAGGGGTTGTCGATGGCTACACCTTC
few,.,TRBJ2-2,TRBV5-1,CASRTATNTGELFF,TGCGCCAGCCGGACAGCCACGAACACCGGGGAGCTGTTTTTT
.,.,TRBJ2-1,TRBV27,CASSLLEGRNEQFF,TGTGCCAGCAGTTTGTTGGAGGGCCGCAATGAGCAGTTCTTC
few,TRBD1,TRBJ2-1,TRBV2,CATQTDRDNEQFF,TGTGCCACCCAGACAGACAGGGATAATGAGCAGTTCTTC
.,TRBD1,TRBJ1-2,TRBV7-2,CASSSPGQGAEGYTF,TGTGCCAGCAGCTCGCCGGGACAGGGGGCGGAAGGCTACACCTTC
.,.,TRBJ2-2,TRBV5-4,CASSLQGGTTGELFF,TGTGCCAGCAGCTTGCAAGGGGGTACCACCGGGGAGCTGTTTTTT
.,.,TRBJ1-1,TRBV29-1,CSVEDLIRVKGVAFF,TGCAGCGTTGAAGATCTTATCAGGGTAAAGGGGGTAGCTTTCTTT
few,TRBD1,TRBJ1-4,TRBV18,CASSLGTEENEKLFF,TGTGCCAGCTCACTCGGGACAGAAGAAAATGAAAAACTGTTTTTT
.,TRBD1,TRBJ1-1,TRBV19,CASSDGTGRHIHTEAFF,TGTGCCAGTAGTGACGGGACAGGAAGGCACATACACACTGAAGCTTTCTTT
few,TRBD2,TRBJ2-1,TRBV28,CASSLWGGNNEQFF,TGTGCCAGCAGTTTATGGGGAGGGAACAATGAGCAGTTCTTC
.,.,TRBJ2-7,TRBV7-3,CASRKDPEAEQYF,TGTGCCAGCAGAAAGGACCCGGAGGCCGAGCAGTACTTC
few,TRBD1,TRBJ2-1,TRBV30,CAWGTTRTWAGQGAREQFF,TGTGCCTGGGGTACTACAAGGACTTGGGCGGGACAGGGGGCACGGGAGCAGTTCTTC
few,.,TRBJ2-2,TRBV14,CASSQDLGGIILGELFF,TGTGCCAGCAGCCAAGATCTGGGCGGGATAATCCTCGGGGAGCTGTTTTTT
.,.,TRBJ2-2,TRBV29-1,CSVRPSQRGSGVVGTGELFF,TGCAGCGTCCGCCCAAGCCAACGGGGGTCGGGGGTAGTGGGCACCGGGGAGCTGTTTTTT
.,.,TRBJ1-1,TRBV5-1,CASSPGDITEAFF,TGCGCCAGCAGCCCTGGGGACATTACTGAAGCTTTCTTT
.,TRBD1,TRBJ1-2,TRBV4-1,CASSYPGQRYGYTF,TGCGCCAGCAGTTACCCGGGACAGCGCTATGGCTACACCTTC